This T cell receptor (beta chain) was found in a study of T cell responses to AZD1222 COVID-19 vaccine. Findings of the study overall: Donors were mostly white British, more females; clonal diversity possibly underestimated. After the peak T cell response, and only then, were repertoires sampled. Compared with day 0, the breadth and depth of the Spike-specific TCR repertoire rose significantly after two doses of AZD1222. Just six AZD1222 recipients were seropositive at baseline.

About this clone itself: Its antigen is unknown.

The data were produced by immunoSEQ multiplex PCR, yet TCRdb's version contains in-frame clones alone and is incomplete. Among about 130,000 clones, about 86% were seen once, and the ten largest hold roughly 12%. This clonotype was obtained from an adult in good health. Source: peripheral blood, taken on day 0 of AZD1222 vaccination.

The CDR3 DNA reads TGTGCCAGCAGCCCCGGGACTAGCGGGGGATTCCAAGAGACCCAGTACTTC. Residues: CASSPGTSGGFQETQYF. The chain uses TRBV5-5 and TRBJ2-5; 14 bases agree with TRBD2. Germline loops: CDR1 SGHKS, CDR2 YYEKEE (reference sequence). The junction had 6 bases not matched to a gene; V was cut back by 4 bases and J by 1 base. The CDR3 runs to 17 residues. Based on the CDR3 plus reference TRBV5-5 and TRBJ2-5, the full variable domain is DAGVTQSPTHLIKTRGQQVTLRCSPISGHKSVSWYQQVLGQGPQFIFQYYEKEERGRGNFPDRFSARQFPNYSSELNVNALLLGDSALYLCASSPGTSGGFQETQYFGPGTRLLVL.